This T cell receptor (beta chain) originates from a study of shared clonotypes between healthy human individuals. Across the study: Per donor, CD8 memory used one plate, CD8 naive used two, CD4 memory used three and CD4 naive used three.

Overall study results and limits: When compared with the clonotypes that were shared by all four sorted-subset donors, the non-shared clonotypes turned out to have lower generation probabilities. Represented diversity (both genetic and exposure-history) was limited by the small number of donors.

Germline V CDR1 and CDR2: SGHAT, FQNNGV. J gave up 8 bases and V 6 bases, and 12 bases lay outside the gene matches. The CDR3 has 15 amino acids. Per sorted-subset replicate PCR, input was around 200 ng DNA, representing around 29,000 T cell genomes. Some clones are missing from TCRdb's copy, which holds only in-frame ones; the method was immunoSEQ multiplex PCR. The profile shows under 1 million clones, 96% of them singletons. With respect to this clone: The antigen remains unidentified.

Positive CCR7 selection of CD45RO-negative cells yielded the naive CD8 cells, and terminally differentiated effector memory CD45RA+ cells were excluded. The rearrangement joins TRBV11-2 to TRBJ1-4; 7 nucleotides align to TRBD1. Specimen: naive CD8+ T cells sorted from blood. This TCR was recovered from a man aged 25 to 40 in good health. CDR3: CASRPKPTGNEKLFF. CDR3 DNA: TGTGCCAGCAGGCCAAAACCGACAGGGAACGAAAAACTGTTTTTT.